These 7 T cell receptor beta chains were all obtained from the same sample, sequenced in a study of CD4 T cells in relation to SARS-CoV-2 and coronaviruses. This table comes from immunoSEQ multiplex PCR, and its TCRdb copy is limited to in-frame clones, with some not included. The sample records tens of thousands of clones, around 67% being singletons. Unexposed donor CD4+ T cells date from about 2011-2018, before the COVID-19 pandemic. Isolation of CD4+ T cells took place after less than twelve days in culture. Their cognate antigens are unknown. What was sequenced was CD4+ T cells from PBMCs, cultured in vitro. The receptors stem from a human donor in good health.

J is TRBJ2-1 and V is TRBV28, with 16 bases identical to TRBD2. The germline V gene encodes CDR1 MDHEN and CDR2 SYDVKM. The CDR3 length is 16 residues. After removal of 5 bases from V and 10 bases from J, the junction contained 8 bases not matched to a gene. CDR3 protein: CASSPGTSGGAREQFF. The CDR3 nucleotides are TGTGCCAGCAGTCCCGGGACTAGCGGGGGGGCAAGAGAGCAGTTCTTC.

The chain carries TRBV5-1 and TRBJ2-7; no firm D call. The length of the CDR3 is 13 residues. V was pared by 0 bases and J by 3 bases, with 7 bases between. CDR1 is SGHRS and CDR2 is YFSETQ in the germline V gene. The DNA for the CDR3 is TGCGCCAGCAGCTTGGGGGCCCTCTACGAGCAGTACTTC. Protein: CASSLGALYEQYF.

The rearrangement joins TRBV27 to TRBJ2-1; TRBD2 matches at 9 bases. The CDR3 extends over 14 amino acids. The germline V gene has CDR1 MNHEY and CDR2 SMNVEV (reference sequence). Germline trimming cut 3 bases from V and 7 bases from J; bases unmatched to any gene: 4. This chain's CDR3 is CASSFSSGENEQFF. CDR3 DNA sequence: TGTGCCAGCAGTTTTTCTAGCGGGGAGAATGAGCAGTTCTTC.

The CDR3 coding sequence is TGTGCCAGCAGTTCACGGGGGTCTCTCGCAGATACGCAGTATTTT. Its translation is CASSSRGSLADTQYF. The rearrangement links TRBV28 to TRBJ2-3, with a weak D call TRBD2 (6 bases). The CDR3 loop spans 15 amino acids. The V end was cut by 4 bases, the J end by 4 bases, with 15 bases between. Germline CDR1 MDHEN, CDR2 SYDVKM.

V gene TRBV18 combines with J gene TRBJ2-7; D is undetermined. The CDR3 runs to 13 residues. In germline, CDR1 is KGHSH, CDR2 LQKENI. The V gene lost 0 bases and the J gene lost 3 bases, with 6 bases spanning the gap. This CDR3 is CASSPPSVYEQYF. As DNA, the CDR3 is TGTGCCAGCTCACCACCGTCGGTCTACGAGCAGTACTTC. The full variable domain, rest sourced from reference TRBV18 and TRBJ2-7, is NAGVMQNPRHLVRRRGQEARLRCSPMKGHSHVYWYRQLPEEGLKFMVYLQKENIIDESGMPKERFSAEFPKEGPSILRIQQVVRGDSAAYFCASSPPSVYEQYFGPGTRLTVT.

This chain uses TRBV5-1 with TRBJ1-5; 8 bases fit TRBD1. CDR3 length equals 14 residues. J gave up 4 bases and V 4 bases, and 4 bases lay outside the gene matches. Germline loops: CDR1 SGHRS, CDR2 YFSETQ. This chain's CDR3 is CASSPWDRNQPQHF. DNA of the CDR3: TGCGCCAGCAGCCCGTGGGACAGGAATCAGCCCCAGCATTTT.

This clone showed up just a few times. The chain recombines TRBV5-4 with TRBJ1-2, with 7 bases identical to TRBD1. Germline values: CDR1 SGHNT, CDR2 YYREEE (reference sequence). This CDR3 has 14 residues. V was pared by 5 bases and J by 1 base, with 5 bases of the junction left unmatched. Written as DNA, the CDR3 is TGTGCCAGCAGGGCGAGGGACAGTAACTATGGCTACACCTTC. Its translation is CASRARDSNYGYTF.